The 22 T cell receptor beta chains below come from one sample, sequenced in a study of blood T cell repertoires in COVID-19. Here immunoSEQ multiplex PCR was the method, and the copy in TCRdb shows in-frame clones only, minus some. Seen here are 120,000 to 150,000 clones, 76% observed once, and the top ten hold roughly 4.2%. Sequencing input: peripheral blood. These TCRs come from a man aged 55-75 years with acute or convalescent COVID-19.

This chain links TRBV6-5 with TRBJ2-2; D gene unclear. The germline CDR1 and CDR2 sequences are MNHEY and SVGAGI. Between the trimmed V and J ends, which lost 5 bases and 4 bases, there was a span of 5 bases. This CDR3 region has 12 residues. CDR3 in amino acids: CASSPFTGELFF. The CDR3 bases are TGTGCCAGCAGTCCCTTCACCGGGGAGCTGTTTTTT.

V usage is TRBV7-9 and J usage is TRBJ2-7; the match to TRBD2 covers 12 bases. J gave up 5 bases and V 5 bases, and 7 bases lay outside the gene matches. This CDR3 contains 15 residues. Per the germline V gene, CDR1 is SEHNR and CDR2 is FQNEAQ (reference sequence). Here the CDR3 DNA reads TGTGCCAGCAGCCCCAGACTAGCGGGAGACAACGAGCAGTACTTC. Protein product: CASSPRLAGDNEQYF.

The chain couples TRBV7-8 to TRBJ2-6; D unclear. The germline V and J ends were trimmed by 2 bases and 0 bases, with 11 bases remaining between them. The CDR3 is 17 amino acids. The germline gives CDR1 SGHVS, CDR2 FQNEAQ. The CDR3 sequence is CASSLWAYASGANVLTF. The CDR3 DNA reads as TGTGCCAGCAGCTTATGGGCTTATGCCTCTGGGGCCAACGTCCTGACTTTC.

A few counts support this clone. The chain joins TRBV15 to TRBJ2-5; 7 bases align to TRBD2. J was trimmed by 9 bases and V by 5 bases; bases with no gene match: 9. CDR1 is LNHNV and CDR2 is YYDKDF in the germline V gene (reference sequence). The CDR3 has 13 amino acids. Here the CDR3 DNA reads TGTGCCACCAGCGGCCTAGCGGCTCTATCCCAGTACTTC. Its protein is CATSGLAALSQYF.

The CDR3 loop is CASSSGTGVWEQYF. CDR3 coding DNA: TGTGCCAGCAGCTCCGGGACAGGGGTTTGGGAGCAGTACTTC. The J gene is TRBJ2-7, the V gene TRBV2, with 10 bases matching TRBD1. J lost 7 bases, V lost 6 bases, and 9 bases had no gene match. Germline CDR1 and CDR2: SNHLY and FYNNEI. This CDR3 contains 14 residues.

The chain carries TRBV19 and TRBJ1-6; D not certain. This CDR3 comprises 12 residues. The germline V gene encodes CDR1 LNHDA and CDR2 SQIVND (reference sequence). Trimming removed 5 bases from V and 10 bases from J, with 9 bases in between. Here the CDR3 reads CASSEGRSPLHF. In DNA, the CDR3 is TGTGCCAGTAGTGAGGGTCGGTCACCCCTCCACTTT.

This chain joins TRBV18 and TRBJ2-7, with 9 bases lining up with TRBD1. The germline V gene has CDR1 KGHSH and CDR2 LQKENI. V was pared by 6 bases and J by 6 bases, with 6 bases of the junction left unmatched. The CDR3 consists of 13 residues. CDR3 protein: CASSRDREREQYF. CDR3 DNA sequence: TGTGCCAGCTCGCGGGACAGGGAGCGCGAGCAGTACTTC.

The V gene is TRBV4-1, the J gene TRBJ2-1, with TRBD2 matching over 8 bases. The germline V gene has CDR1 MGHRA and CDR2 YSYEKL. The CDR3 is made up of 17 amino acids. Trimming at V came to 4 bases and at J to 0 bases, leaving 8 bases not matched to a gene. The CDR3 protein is CASSPSEREFSYNEQFF. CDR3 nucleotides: TGCGCCAGCAGCCCGTCGGAGCGGGAGTTCTCCTACAATGAGCAGTTCTTC.

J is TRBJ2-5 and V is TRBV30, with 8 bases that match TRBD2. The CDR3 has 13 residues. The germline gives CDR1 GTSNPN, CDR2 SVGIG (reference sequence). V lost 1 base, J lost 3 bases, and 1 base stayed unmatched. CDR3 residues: CAWSEGLEETQYF. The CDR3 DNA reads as TGTGCCTGGAGTGAGGGACTAGAAGAGACCCAGTACTTC.

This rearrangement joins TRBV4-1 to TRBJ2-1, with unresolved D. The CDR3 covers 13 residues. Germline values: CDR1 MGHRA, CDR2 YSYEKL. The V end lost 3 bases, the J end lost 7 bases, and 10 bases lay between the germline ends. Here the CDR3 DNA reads TGCGCCAGCAGCCAGAGTGGTAGTAATGAGCAGTTCTTC. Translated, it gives CASSQSGSNEQFF.

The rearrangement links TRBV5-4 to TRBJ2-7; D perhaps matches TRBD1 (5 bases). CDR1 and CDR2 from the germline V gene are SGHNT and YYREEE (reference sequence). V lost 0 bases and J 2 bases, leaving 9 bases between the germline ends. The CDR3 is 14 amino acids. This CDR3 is CASSLDRTTYEQYF. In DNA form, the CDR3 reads TGTGCCAGCAGCTTGGACCGGACAACCTACGAGCAGTACTTC.

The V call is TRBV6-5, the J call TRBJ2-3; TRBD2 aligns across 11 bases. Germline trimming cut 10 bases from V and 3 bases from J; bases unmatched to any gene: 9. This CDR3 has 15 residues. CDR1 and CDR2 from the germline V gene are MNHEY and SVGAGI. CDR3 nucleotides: TGTGCCACCCAACCCCGGACTAGCGGGACAGATACGCAGTATTTT. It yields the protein CATQPRTSGTDTQYF.

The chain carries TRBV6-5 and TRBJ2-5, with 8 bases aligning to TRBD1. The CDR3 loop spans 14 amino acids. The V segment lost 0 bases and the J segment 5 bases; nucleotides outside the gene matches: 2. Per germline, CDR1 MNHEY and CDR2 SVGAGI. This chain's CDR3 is CASSYSDRGETQYF. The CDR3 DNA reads TGTGCCAGCAGTTACTCTGACAGGGGCGAGACCCAGTACTTC.

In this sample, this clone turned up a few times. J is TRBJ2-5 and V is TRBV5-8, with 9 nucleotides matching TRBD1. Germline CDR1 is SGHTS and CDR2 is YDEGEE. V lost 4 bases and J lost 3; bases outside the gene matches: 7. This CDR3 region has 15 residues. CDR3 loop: CASSGRTGAEETQYF. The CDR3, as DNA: TGTGCCAGCAGCGGGCGGACAGGGGCTGAAGAGACCCAGTACTTC. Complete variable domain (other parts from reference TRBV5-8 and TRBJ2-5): EAGVTQSPTHLIKTRGQQATLRCSPISGHTSVYWYQQALGLGLQFLLWYDEGEERNRGNFPPRFSGRQFPNYSSELNVNALELEDSALYLCASSGRTGAEETQYFGPGTRLLVL.

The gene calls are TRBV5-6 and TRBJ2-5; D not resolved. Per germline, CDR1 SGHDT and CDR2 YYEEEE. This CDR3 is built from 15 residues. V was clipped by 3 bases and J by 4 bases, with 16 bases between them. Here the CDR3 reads CASSSIGLLGETQYF. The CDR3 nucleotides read TGTGCCAGCAGCTCTATCGGGTTGCTGGGAGAGACCCAGTACTTC.

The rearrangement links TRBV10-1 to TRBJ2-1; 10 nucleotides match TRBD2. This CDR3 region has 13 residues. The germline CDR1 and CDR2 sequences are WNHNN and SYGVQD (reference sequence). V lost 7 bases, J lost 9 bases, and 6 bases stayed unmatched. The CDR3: CASMPAGGLEQFF. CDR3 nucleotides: TGCGCCAGCATGCCAGCGGGAGGGCTTGAGCAGTTCTTC.

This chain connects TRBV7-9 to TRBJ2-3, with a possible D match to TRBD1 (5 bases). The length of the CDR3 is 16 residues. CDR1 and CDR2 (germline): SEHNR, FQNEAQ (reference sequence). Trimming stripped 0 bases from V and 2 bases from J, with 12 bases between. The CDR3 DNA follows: TGTGCCAGCAGCTTAGCACAGGCCGCTTCCACAGATACGCAGTATTTT. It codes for CASSLAQAASTDTQYF.

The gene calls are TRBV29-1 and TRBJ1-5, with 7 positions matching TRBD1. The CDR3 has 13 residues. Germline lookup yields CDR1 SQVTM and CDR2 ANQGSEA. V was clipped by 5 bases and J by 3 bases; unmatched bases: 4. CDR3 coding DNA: TGCAGCGTTTGGACAGGTTCCAATCAGCCCCAGCATTTT. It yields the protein CSVWTGSNQPQHF.

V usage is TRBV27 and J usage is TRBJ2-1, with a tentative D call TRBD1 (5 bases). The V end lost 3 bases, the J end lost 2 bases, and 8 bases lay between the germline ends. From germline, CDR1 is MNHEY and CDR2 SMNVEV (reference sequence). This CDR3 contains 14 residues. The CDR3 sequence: CASSLTETYNEQFF. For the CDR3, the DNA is TGTGCCAGCAGTTTGACAGAGACCTACAATGAGCAGTTCTTC.

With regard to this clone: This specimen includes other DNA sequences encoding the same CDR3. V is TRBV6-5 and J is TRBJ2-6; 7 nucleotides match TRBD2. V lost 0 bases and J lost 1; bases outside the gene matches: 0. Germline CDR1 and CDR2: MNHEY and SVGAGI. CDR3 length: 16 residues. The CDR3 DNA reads TGTGCCAGCAGTTACTCGGGGGGGTCTGGGGCCAACGTCCTGACTTTC. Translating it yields CASSYSGGSGANVLTF.

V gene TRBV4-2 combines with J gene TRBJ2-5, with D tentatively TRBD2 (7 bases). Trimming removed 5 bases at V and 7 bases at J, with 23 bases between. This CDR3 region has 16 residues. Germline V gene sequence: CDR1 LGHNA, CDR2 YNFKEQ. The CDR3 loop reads CASSVGGATSRVTQYF. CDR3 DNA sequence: TGTGCCAGCAGCGTGGGGGGGGCGACTAGCCGAGTGACCCAGTACTTC.

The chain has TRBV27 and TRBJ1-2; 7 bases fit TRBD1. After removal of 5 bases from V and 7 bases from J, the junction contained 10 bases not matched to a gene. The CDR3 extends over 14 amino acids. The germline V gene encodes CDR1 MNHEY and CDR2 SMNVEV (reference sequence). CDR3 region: CASSPGTEVPGYTF. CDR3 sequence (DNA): TGTGCCAGCAGTCCCGGGACAGAGGTTCCTGGCTACACCTTC.